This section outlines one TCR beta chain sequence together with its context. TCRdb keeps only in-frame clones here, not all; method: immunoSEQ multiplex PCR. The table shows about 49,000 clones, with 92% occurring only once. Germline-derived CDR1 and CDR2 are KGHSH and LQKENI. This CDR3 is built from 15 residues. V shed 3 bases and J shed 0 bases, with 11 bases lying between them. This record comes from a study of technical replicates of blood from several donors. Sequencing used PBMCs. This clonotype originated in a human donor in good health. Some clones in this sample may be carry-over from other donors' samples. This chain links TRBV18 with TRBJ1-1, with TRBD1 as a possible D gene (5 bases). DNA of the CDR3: TGTGCCAGCTCACCGACAGAGTCCATGAACACTGAAGCTTTCTTT. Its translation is CASSPTESMNTEAFF.